The sequence of this T cell receptor (beta chain) was determined in a study of T cells in Graves' hyperthyroidism and ophthalmopathy. About the research overall: The blood sample was taken at first diagnosis, before treatment began.

Amplified TCR beta CDR3 regions derived from RNA transcripts. When the TCR CDR3 underwent first-round RT-PCR, the HTBI primer set was used. TCRdb called the multiplex PCR reads again in MiXCR, with one record for every CDR3 protein. The table has over 300,000 distinct CDR3 sequences, around 15% seen once. Patients with ophthalmopathy all had a Clinical Activity Score of at least 3, a NOSPECS grade of at least 4 and duration under 3 months. Patients having uncontrolled infection, another autoimmune disease, pregnancy or lactation were not included. The table lists this clonotype with many counts. Germline V gene lookup returns CDR1 SQVTM and CDR2 ANQGSEA. The CDR3 runs to 16 residues. The ends lost 5 bases at V and 0 bases at J; junction bases unmatched: 10.

This chain links TRBV29-1 with TRBJ2-3; 8 bases fit TRBD1. This receptor was identified in a middle-aged woman with Graves' ophthalmopathy. Sequenced material: blood. The CDR3 region is CSVQKGRDRSTDTQYF. DNA of the CDR3: TGCAGCGTTCAAAAGGGCCGGGACAGGAGCACAGATACGCAGTATTTT.